Below are 30 T cell receptor beta chains sequenced from a single sample in a study of T cells in Graves' hyperthyroidism and ophthalmopathy. Researchers took RNA transcripts and amplified the TCR beta CDR3 regions from them. TCR CDR3 underwent first-round RT-PCR with the HTBI primer set. Each CDR3 protein gets one entry after TCRdb re-called the multiplex PCR reads with MiXCR. This table has approximately 380,000 distinct CDR3 sequences, less than 20% appearing once. The sequenced material came from blood. These TCRs come from a young man with Graves' ophthalmopathy.

This clonotype was seen repeatedly, ten times or more. V gene TRBV3-1 combines with J gene TRBJ2-7; 11 bases are a match to TRBD1. V was clipped by 4 bases and J by 4 bases; unmatched bases: 9. The length of the CDR3 is 16 residues. Looked up from germline, CDR1 is LGHDT and CDR2 is YNNKEL (reference sequence). Written as DNA, the CDR3 is TGTGCCAGCAGCCCCCTCCTCGGGACAGGGGGATACGAGCAGTACTTC. It codes for CASSPLLGTGGYEQYF.

This clonotype was found a few times. The chain recombines TRBV27 with TRBJ2-5; the match to TRBD1 covers 7 bases. J gave up 5 bases and V 4 bases, and 10 bases lay outside the gene matches. Germline loops: CDR1 MNHEY, CDR2 SMNVEV (reference sequence). The CDR3 consists of 15 residues. The CDR3 here is CASSSGTAPRETQYF. The DNA for the CDR3 is TGTGCCAGCAGTTCAGGGACAGCCCCCCGCGAGACCCAGTACTTC.

This clonotype was detected ten times or more. V usage is TRBV11-1 and J usage is TRBJ1-1; TRBD1 agrees at 11 bases. Germline assignment: CDR1 SGHAT and CDR2 FQDESV (reference sequence). Trimming removed 8 bases from V and 3 bases from J; junction bases left unmatched: 5. This CDR3 contains 14 residues. The CDR3 region is CASVRDRGYTEAFF. The CDR3 nucleotides read TGTGCCAGCGTACGGGACAGGGGGTACACTGAAGCTTTCTTT.

This clonotype was recorded at least ten times. The rearrangement uses TRBV20-1 and TRBJ2-1; D possibly uses TRBD1 or TRBD2 (6 bases each). Deletions cut 5 bases from V and 4 bases from J, with 21 bases between. CDR1 and CDR2 from the germline V gene are DFQATT and SNEGSKA (reference sequence). The CDR3 sequence is 16 residues long. The DNA for the CDR3 is TGCAGTGCTCCATCGTCGCTTGAGGGGGGTTACAATGAGCAGTTCTTC. Protein sequence: CSAPSSLEGGYNEQFF.

V gene TRBV10-2 combines with J gene TRBJ1-4; D not certain. V lost 0 bases to trimming and J lost 10 bases, with 6 bases between them. The germline V gene has CDR1 WSHSY and CDR2 SAAADI. The CDR3 has 12 amino acids. The CDR3 loop reads CASSESSGKLFF. In DNA, the CDR3 is TGCGCCAGCAGTGAGTCTAGTGGAAAACTGTTTTTT.

This clonotype came up many times. The rearrangement joins TRBV3-1 to TRBJ1-4; D gene unclear. The germline V and J ends were trimmed by 4 bases and 6 bases, with 6 bases remaining between them. CDR1 LGHDT and CDR2 YNNKEL come from the germline V gene (reference sequence). The CDR3 loop spans 12 amino acids. Here the CDR3 DNA reads TGTGCCAGCAGCCTCTCGGATGAAAAACTGTTTTTT. As protein: CASSLSDEKLFF.

About this clonotype: The junction departs from the called germline gene at one end, perhaps through a read error. V usage is TRBV27 and J usage is TRBJ1-5; D is undetermined. Germline V gene sequence: CDR1 MNHEY, CDR2 SMNVEV (reference sequence). The CDR3 totals 16 residues. Here the CDR3 DNA reads TGTGCCAGCAGACCCGGAGGGCGGGGAGAAAATCGGCCCCAGCATTTT. Amino acid sequence: CASRPGGRGENRPQHF.

This clonotype was observed a handful of times. V and J are TRBV11-2 and TRBJ2-6; TRBD2 matches at 9 bases. This CDR3 contains 17 residues. Germline CDR1 SGHAT, CDR2 FQNNGV. V shed 11 bases, J shed 0 bases, and the junction held 11 bases outside the gene matches. The CDR3 loop is CAARGAGGLSGANVLTF. Written as DNA, the CDR3 is TGTGCCGCCCGGGGAGCGGGGGGACTCTCTGGGGCCAACGTCCTGACTTTC.

This clonotype came up many times. V and J are TRBV6-1 and TRBJ2-3; the match to TRBD2 covers 8 bases. The CDR3 consists of 15 residues. The trim removed 4 bases at V and 2 bases at J, leaving 5 bases unmatched. CDR1 MNHNS and CDR2 SASEGT come from the germline V gene. The CDR3 nucleotides read TGTGCCAGCAGTGTAGGCGGGGGGTACACAGATACGCAGTATTTT. Amino acid sequence: CASSVGGGYTDTQYF.

This sequence joins TRBV5-1 and TRBJ2-3; no definite D call. The germline V gene has CDR1 SGHRS and CDR2 YFSETQ. This CDR3 contains 13 residues. V was cut by 0 bases and J by 2 bases, with 4 bases left in between. CDR3 sequence: CASSLDITDTQYF. The CDR3 DNA follows: TGCGCCAGCAGCTTGGACATCACAGATACGCAGTATTTT.

This clonotype showed up just a few times. The V call is TRBV5-1, the J call TRBJ2-5, with D perhaps matching TRBD1 (5 bases). The germline V gene encodes CDR1 SGHRS and CDR2 YFSETQ. The CDR3 runs 14 residues. Trimming took off 3 bases at V and 2 bases at J, with 11 bases between the two ends. CDR3 sequence: CASSWGGEQETQYF. The CDR3 coding sequence is TGCGCCAGCAGCTGGGGCGGTGAACAAGAGACCCAGTACTTC.

This clonotype has at least ten counts. This chain links TRBV10-3 with TRBJ2-7; 7 bases fit TRBD1. V was pared by 0 bases and J by 3 bases, with 17 bases of the junction left unmatched. The CDR3 runs 19 residues. Germline loops: CDR1 ENHRY, CDR2 SYGVKD. The chain's CDR3 is CAISESRSDRSQPDYEQYF. The CDR3 nucleotides read TGTGCCATCAGTGAGTCCCGGTCGGACAGGAGTCAACCCGACTACGAGCAGTACTTC.

The chain has TRBV7-3 and TRBJ2-3; 9 bases align to TRBD2. The V gene's germline CDR1 is SGHTA and CDR2 FQGTGA. Germline trimming cut 6 bases from V and 7 bases from J; bases unmatched to any gene: 17. The CDR3 is 17 residues long. The CDR3 DNA sequence: TGTGCCAGCAGTCGGGACTCTAGCGGGGTGGCCTTGCATACGCAGTATTTT. It yields the protein CASSRDSSGVALHTQYF.

This clonotype was observed a handful of times. DNA of the CDR3: TGTGCCAGCAGTTCGGAAGGGGATACGCAGTATTTT. Translated: CASSSEGDTQYF. The chain links TRBV6-5 to TRBJ2-3; the D is unclear. The CDR3 has 12 residues. CDR1 MNHEY and CDR2 SVGAGI come from the germline V gene. V was trimmed by 4 bases and J by 6 bases, leaving 8 bases between them.

The rearrangement links TRBV20-1 to TRBJ1-1; 10 nucleotides agree with TRBD1. CDR3 length equals 15 residues. Germline assignment: CDR1 DFQATT and CDR2 SNEGSKA (reference sequence). Trimming cost V 1 base and J 1 base; bases outside gene matches: 3. CDR3 nucleotide sequence: TGCAGTGCTAGAGGACAGGGGGCATGGAACACTGAAGCTTTCTTT. Translation gives CSARGQGAWNTEAFF.

The rearrangement uses TRBV2 and TRBJ2-3, with TRBD2 matching 14 bases. Germline V gene data show CDR1 as SNHLY and CDR2 as FYNNEI. J was trimmed by 2 bases and V by 4 bases; bases with no gene match: 2. The CDR3 is made up of 16 amino acids. CDR3 amino acids: CASSGTSGGYTDTQYF. The CDR3 coding sequence is TGTGCCAGCAGTGGGACTAGCGGGGGGTACACAGATACGCAGTATTTT.

This clonotype was observed a handful of times. V and J are TRBV5-1 and TRBJ1-2, with D maybe TRBD1 (6 bases). V gave up 0 bases and J gave up 4 bases, with 19 bases separating them. The CDR3 runs to 17 residues. The germline CDR1 and CDR2 sequences are SGHRS and YFSETQ. Written as DNA, the CDR3 is TGCGCCAGCAGCTTGGTTCCCACAGGGAGTTATTTCTATGGCTACACCTTC. This translates into CASSLVPTGSYFYGYTF.

This clonotype showed up many times. The J gene is TRBJ1-1, the V gene TRBV7-8; D uncertain. This CDR3 region has 14 residues. V lost 4 bases, J lost 1 base, and 10 bases lay in between. Germline values: CDR1 SGHVS, CDR2 FQNEAQ. CDR3 protein: CASSSISENTEAFF. The CDR3 DNA follows: TGTGCCAGCAGCTCCATCTCGGAGAACACTGAAGCTTTCTTT.

This clonotype turned up a few times. This chain uses TRBV6-1 with TRBJ2-3, with 8 bases lining up with TRBD1. The CDR3 has 15 amino acids. Germline trimming cut 3 bases from V and 3 bases from J; bases unmatched to any gene: 5. Per germline, CDR1 MNHNS and CDR2 SASEGT. The CDR3: CASSDGQGATDTQYF. CDR3 bases: TGTGCCAGCAGTGACGGGCAGGGGGCAACAGATACGCAGTATTTT.

With regard to this clonotype: Possible read error: a much larger clone is one base away. This chain links TRBV27 with TRBJ2-7; D is perhaps TRBD1 or TRBD2 (5 bases each). The CDR3 runs 13 residues. Germline V CDR1 and CDR2: MNHEY, SMNVEV (reference sequence). CDR3 protein: CAGSFRGGYEQYF. The CDR3 DNA reads as TGTGCCGGCAGTTTTAGGGGCGGGTACGAGCAGTACTTC.

This clonotype was seen at least ten times. This chain links TRBV28 with TRBJ2-4; D is perhaps TRBD1 (5 bases). There are 13 residues in the CDR3. Per germline, CDR1 MDHEN and CDR2 SYDVKM. V was shortened by 2 bases and J by 7 bases, with 9 bases between the two germline ends. CDR3 region: CASSLRQSNIQYF. Here the CDR3 DNA reads TGTGCCAGCAGTTTACGACAGTCGAACATTCAGTACTTC.

This clonotype was seen ten or more times. This chain links TRBV20-1 with TRBJ1-2; maybe TRBD1 (6 bases). Trimming removed 6 bases from V and 2 bases from J, with 10 bases in between. CDR3 length: 12 residues. CDR1 is DFQATT, CDR2 SNEGSKA, per germline (reference sequence). The CDR3 is CSAKGGNYGYTF. The DNA for the CDR3 is TGCAGTGCAAAGGGGGGGAACTATGGCTACACCTTC.

In this sample, this clonotype turned up many times. This chain uses TRBV10-1 with TRBJ2-7; 9 bases are a match to TRBD1. The CDR3 is 13 amino acids. Unmatched junction bases numbered 4, after V lost 8 bases and J lost 2 bases. CDR1 and CDR2 from the germline V gene are WNHNN and SYGVQD (reference sequence). The CDR3 sequence: CASSGTGTYEQYF. The CDR3 DNA is TGCGCCAGCTCAGGGACAGGGACCTACGAGCAGTACTTC.

This clonotype was detected a few times. The CDR3 loop reads CASSPTSAGELFF. The CDR3 DNA sequence: TGTGCCAGCAGCCCAACCTCGGCCGGGGAGCTGTTTTTT. The J gene is TRBJ2-2, the V gene TRBV7-9; D not certain. The CDR3 length is 13 residues. CDR1 is SEHNR, CDR2 FQNEAQ, per germline (reference sequence). V dropped 5 bases and J dropped 6 bases, with 10 bases sitting between them.

This clonotype was detected only a few times. The chain recombines TRBV6-1 with TRBJ1-5; a weak D match, TRBD1 (6 bases). Trimming left V 6 bases short and J 7 bases short, with 13 bases between. In germline, CDR1 is MNHNS, CDR2 SASEGT. This CDR3 has 13 residues. CDR3 residues: CASSTGQAQPQHF. As DNA, the CDR3 is TGTGCCAGCAGCACGGGACAAGCCCAGCCCCAGCATTTT.

This clonotype appeared many times. The chain carries TRBV2 and TRBJ1-1; 11 bases fit TRBD1. With 1 base clipped from V and 7 bases from J, the junction kept 8 bases outside the gene matches. This CDR3 is built from 16 residues. Germline assignment: CDR1 SNHLY and CDR2 FYNNEI. This CDR3 is CASSEDKGTGGVEAFF. The CDR3 DNA follows: TGTGCCAGCAGTGAAGACAAAGGGACAGGGGGAGTTGAAGCTTTCTTT.

This clonotype was picked up a small number of times. The DNA of the CDR3 is TGTGCCAGCAGCGAACATAGCGGGGGGGCCTCCTACGAGCAGTACTTC. This translates into CASSEHSGGASYEQYF. The rearrangement links TRBV25-1 to TRBJ2-7; 11 bases agree with TRBD2. Germline-derived CDR1 and CDR2 are MGHDK and SYGVNS. The CDR3 has 16 residues. Trimming cost V 6 bases and J 0 bases; bases outside gene matches: 7.

This clonotype was seen more than once but under ten times. The V call is TRBV4-1, the J call TRBJ2-7; D gene ambiguous. CDR1 MGHRA and CDR2 YSYEKL come from the germline V gene. Deletions cut 2 bases from V and 2 bases from J, with 7 bases between. The CDR3 is made up of 13 amino acids. CDR3 in amino acids: CASSQTETYEQYF. The CDR3 DNA reads TGCGCCAGCAGCCAAACAGAAACCTACGAGCAGTACTTC.

This chain links TRBV27 with TRBJ2-2; D unclear. V lost 4 bases and J lost 0, with 9 bases in between. CDR3 length: 15 amino acids. The germline V gene encodes CDR1 MNHEY and CDR2 SMNVEV (reference sequence). The CDR3 sequence: CASSYAGPNTGELFF. CDR3 coding DNA: TGTGCCAGCAGTTATGCCGGACCGAACACCGGGGAGCTGTTTTTT.

This clonotype has a count of ten or more. V usage is TRBV20-1 and J usage is TRBJ2-3; D is perhaps TRBD2 (6 bases). The CDR3 consists of 15 residues. From germline, CDR1 is DFQATT and CDR2 SNEGSKA (reference sequence). Trimming took 2 bases from V and 0 from J, leaving 12 bases between them. The CDR3 DNA sequence: TGCAGTGCTAGACGACGGGGGACTAGCACAGATACGCAGTATTTT. This sequence encodes CSARRRGTSTDTQYF.